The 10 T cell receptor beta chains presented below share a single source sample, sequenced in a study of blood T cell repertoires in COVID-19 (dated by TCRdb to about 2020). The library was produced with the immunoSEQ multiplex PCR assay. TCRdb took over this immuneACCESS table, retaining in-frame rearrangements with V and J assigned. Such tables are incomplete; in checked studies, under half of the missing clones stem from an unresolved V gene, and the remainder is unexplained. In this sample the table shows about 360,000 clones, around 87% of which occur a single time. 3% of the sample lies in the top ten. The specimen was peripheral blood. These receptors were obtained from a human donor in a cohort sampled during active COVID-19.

The chain's CDR3 is CASTVGGRGKTQYF. CDR3 bases: TGTGCCAGCACCGTAGGTGGCAGGGGTAAGACCCAGTACTTC. The rearrangement uses TRBV3-1 (or the pseudogene TRBV3-2) and TRBJ2-5; a possible D gene is TRBD1 (6 bases). With 7 bases removed from V and 6 bases from J, the gap between germline ends came to 18 bases. The CDR3 totals 14 residues. Germline V gene lookup returns CDR1 LGHDT and CDR2 YNNKEL (reference sequence).

The DNA for the CDR3 is TGTGCCAGCAGCTTCTCGACTAGCGGGGGCACAGATACGCAGTATTTT. Translated: CASSFSTSGGTDTQYF. The rearrangement uses TRBV11-2 and TRBJ2-3, with 11 bases aligning to TRBD2. Germline lookup yields CDR1 SGHAT and CDR2 FQNNGV. The V and J ends lost 3 bases and 1 base, in that order; junction bases with no gene match: 3. The CDR3 runs 16 residues.

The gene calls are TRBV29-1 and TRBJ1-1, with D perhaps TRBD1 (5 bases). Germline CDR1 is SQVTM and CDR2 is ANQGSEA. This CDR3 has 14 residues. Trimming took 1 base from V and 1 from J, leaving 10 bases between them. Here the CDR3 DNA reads TGCAGCGTTGAAGTGGGGCAGGAGAACACTGAAGCTTTCTTT. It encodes CSVEVGQENTEAFF.

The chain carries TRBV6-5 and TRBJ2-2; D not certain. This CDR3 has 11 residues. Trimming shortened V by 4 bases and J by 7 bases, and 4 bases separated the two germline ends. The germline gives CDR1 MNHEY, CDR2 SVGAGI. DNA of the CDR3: TGTGCCAGCAGTTTCAGCGGGGAGCTGTTTTTT. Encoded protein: CASSFSGELFF.

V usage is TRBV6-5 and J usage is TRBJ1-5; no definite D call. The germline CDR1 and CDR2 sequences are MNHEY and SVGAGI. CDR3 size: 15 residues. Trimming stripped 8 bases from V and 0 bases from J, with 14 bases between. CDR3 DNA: TGTGCCAGCTCTGTCGACGGAGATAGCAATCAGCCCCAGCATTTT. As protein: CASSVDGDSNQPQHF.

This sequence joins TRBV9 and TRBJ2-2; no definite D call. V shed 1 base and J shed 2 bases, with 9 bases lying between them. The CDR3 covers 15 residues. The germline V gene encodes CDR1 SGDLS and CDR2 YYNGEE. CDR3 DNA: TGTGCCAGCAGCGTATACGACTTAAACACCGGGGAGCTGTTTTTT. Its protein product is CASSVYDLNTGELFF.

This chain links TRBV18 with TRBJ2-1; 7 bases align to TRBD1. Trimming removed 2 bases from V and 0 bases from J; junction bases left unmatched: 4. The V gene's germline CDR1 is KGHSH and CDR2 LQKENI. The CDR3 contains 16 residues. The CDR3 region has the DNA TGTGCCAGCTCACCAGTGACAGGGAGCTCCTACAATGAGCAGTTCTTC. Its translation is CASSPVTGSSYNEQFF. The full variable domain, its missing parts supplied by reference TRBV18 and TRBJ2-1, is NAGVMQNPRHLVRRRGQEARLRCSPMKGHSHVYWYRQLPEEGLKFMVYLQKENIIDESGMPKERFSAEFPKEGPSILRIQQVVRGDSAAYFCASSPVTGSSYNEQFFGPGTRLTVL.

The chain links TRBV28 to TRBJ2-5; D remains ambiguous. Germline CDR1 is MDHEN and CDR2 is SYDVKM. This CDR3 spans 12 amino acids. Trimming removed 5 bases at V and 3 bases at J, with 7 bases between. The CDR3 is CASSGLEETQYF. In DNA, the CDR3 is TGTGCCAGCAGTGGCCTCGAAGAGACCCAGTACTTC. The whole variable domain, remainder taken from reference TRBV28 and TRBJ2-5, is DVKVTQSSRYLVKRTGEKVFLECVQDMDHENMFWYRQDPGLGLRLIYFSYDVKMKEKGDIPEGYSVSREKKERFSLILESASTNQTSMYLCASSGLEETQYFGPGTRLLVL.

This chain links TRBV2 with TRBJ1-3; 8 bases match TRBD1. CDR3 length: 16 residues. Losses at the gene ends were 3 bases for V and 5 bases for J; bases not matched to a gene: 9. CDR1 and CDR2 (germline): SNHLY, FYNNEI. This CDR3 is CASSDSRTGPRNTIYF. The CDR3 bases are TGTGCCAGCAGTGACTCCCGGACAGGGCCTCGAAACACCATATATTTT.

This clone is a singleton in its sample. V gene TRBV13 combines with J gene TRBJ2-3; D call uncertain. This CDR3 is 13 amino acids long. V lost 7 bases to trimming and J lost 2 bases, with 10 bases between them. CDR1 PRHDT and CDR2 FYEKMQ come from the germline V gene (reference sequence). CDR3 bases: TGTGCCAGCAAAAGACTTAACACAGATACGCAGTATTTT. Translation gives CASKRLNTDTQYF.